This TCR beta chain appears in the sequencing data of a study of shared clonotypes between healthy human individuals. Some clones are missing from TCRdb's copy, which holds only in-frame ones; the method was immunoSEQ multiplex PCR. This sample has about 480,000 clones, with approximately 79% found just once. Per germline, CDR1 WSHSY and CDR2 SAAADI. The CDR3 is 13 amino acids. V was pared by 10 bases and J by 0 bases, with 10 bases between. The donors, all of them Caucasian adults, lived in Nashville, Tennessee. Without sorting, samples used around 92 million PBMCs for genomic DNA. This sequence joins TRBV10-2 and TRBJ2-4; D uncertain. This TCR derives from a woman in her 40s in good health. Some clones in this sample may be carry-over from other donors' samples. What was sequenced was PBMCs. Here the CDR3 reads CATTDSAKNIQYF. CDR3 nucleotides: TGCGCCACTACTGACTCAGCCAAAAACATTCAGTACTTC.